These T cell receptor beta chains were read from a single sample in a study of blood T cell repertoires in COVID-19. Generated by immunoSEQ multiplex PCR, the TCRdb table keeps only in-frame clones and is missing some. The sample yields approximately 46,000 clones, more than 75% seen once. The material sequenced was peripheral blood. Receptors originate from an older woman in a cohort sampled during active COVID-19. Each CDR3 is given with its conserved first and last residue. Each record gives: J gene, D gene, clone size, V gene, CDR3 protein, CDR3 DNA. A D gene is named only where the DNA matches it firmly. Not all rows give a size; the values are once, few, many and, for expanded clones, a class.

J: TRBJ2-7; D: TRBD2; size: NA; V: TRBV6-6; CDR3: CASTGLAPSYEQYF; DNA: TGTGCCAGCACCGGACTAGCGCCCTCCTACGAGCAGTACTTC
J: TRBJ2-3; D: NA; size: NA; V: TRBV2; CDR3: CASSWADQGDTQYF; DNA: TGTGCCAGCAGTTGGGCCGACCAGGGGGATACGCAGTATTTT
J: TRBJ2-4; D: TRBD2; size: NA; V: TRBV6-5; CDR3: CASSSTSLPRNIQYF; DNA: TGTGCCAGCAGCTCGACTAGCCTGCCAAGGAACATTCAGTACTTC
J: TRBJ2-3; D: NA; size: NA; V: TRBV7-2; CDR3: CASSLGLENTQYF; DNA: TGTGCCAGCAGCTTAGGCCTGGAGAATACGCAGTATTTT
J: TRBJ2-3; D: NA; size: once; V: TRBV10-3; CDR3: CAISGFGGSTDTQYF; DNA: TGTGCCATCAGTGGTTTTGGCGGGTCCACAGATACGCAGTATTTT
J: TRBJ2-2; D: NA; size: NA; V: TRBV9; CDR3: CASSPGRAAGTGELFF; DNA: TGTGCCAGCAGCCCGGGCAGGGCAGCGGGCACCGGGGAGCTGTTTTTT
J: TRBJ1-5; D: NA; size: NA; V: TRBV19; CDR3: CASSTRGYNQPQHF; DNA: TGTGCCAGTAGTACCCGGGGGTACAATCAGCCCCAGCATTTT
J: TRBJ2-1; D: NA; size: NA; V: TRBV10-3; CDR3: CAISGQPRGEQGSSAFGSYNEQFF; DNA: TGTGCCATCAGTGGACAACCCCGGGGAGAACAGGGGTCTAGCGCCTTTGGTTCCTACAATGAGCAGTTCTTC
J: TRBJ2-1; D: TRBD2; size: NA; V: TRBV7-3; CDR3: CASSRFSGGPGNEQFF; DNA: TGTGCCAGCAGCCGCTTCTCGGGAGGGCCGGGAAATGAGCAGTTCTTC
J: TRBJ2-7; D: TRBD1; size: NA; V: TRBV2; CDR3: CASRNGRQGPYEQYF; DNA: TGTGCCAGCAGAAACGGAAGACAGGGCCCCTACGAGCAGTACTTC
J: TRBJ2-1; D: TRBD2; size: few; V: TRBV7-9; CDR3: CASSFDRTSGRASVQFF; DNA: TGTGCCAGCAGCTTCGACCGGACTAGCGGGAGGGCTTCCGTGCAGTTCTTC
J: TRBJ2-7; D: TRBD2; size: NA; V: TRBV28; CDR3: CASSLPRSGSSYEQYF; DNA: TGTGCCAGCAGTTTACCCCGAAGCGGGAGCTCCTACGAGCAGTACTTC
J: TRBJ2-7; D: TRBD2; size: NA; V: TRBV27; CDR3: CASSPRGGDYEQYF; DNA: TGTGCCAGCAGTCCCCGGGGGGGGGACTACGAGCAGTACTTC
J: TRBJ2-3; D: TRBD2; size: NA; V: TRBV6-2/TRBV6-3; CDR3: CASGRLAGEGRGDTQYF; DNA: TGTGCCAGCGGCCGACTAGCGGGAGAGGGGAGAGGAGATACGCAGTATTTT
J: TRBJ2-5; D: NA; size: NA; V: TRBV2; CDR3: CASSAGQETQYF; DNA: TGTGCCAGCAGTGCGGGTCAAGAGACCCAGTACTTC
J: TRBJ1-6; D: NA; size: NA; V: TRBV9; CDR3: CASSESPGLTGSPLHF; DNA: TGTGCCAGCAGCGAGTCCCCGGGACTGACGGGTTCACCCCTCCACTTT
J: TRBJ2-1; D: NA; size: NA; V: TRBV3-1/TRBV3-2; CDR3: CASSQKNSLYNEQFF; DNA: TGTGCCAGCAGCCAAAAGAATAGTCTCTACAATGAGCAGTTCTTC
J: TRBJ2-7; D: NA; size: once; V: TRBV19; CDR3: CASSIAGVREQYF; DNA: TGTGCCAGTAGTATAGCGGGAGTAAGGGAGCAGTACTTC
J: TRBJ1-1; D: NA; size: NA; V: TRBV28; CDR3: CASSPQGILNTEAFF; DNA: TGTGCCAGCAGCCCCCAGGGGATTTTGAACACTGAAGCTTTCTTT
J: TRBJ1-1; D: NA; size: NA; V: TRBV6-5; CDR3: CASSNSFEAFF; DNA: TGTGCCAGCAGTAACAGCTTTGAAGCTTTCTTT
J: TRBJ2-1; D: NA; size: NA; V: TRBV9; CDR3: CASSVLPVTRSSYNEQFF; DNA: TGTGCCAGCAGCGTATTGCCTGTGACCCGGAGCTCCTACAATGAGCAGTTCTTC
J: TRBJ2-2; D: NA; size: NA; V: TRBV19; CDR3: CASSTQWNTGELFF; DNA: TGTGCCAGTAGTACCCAATGGAACACCGGGGAGCTGTTTTTT
J: TRBJ2-7; D: TRBD2; size: NA; V: TRBV7-2; CDR3: CASRLAGGYEQYF; DNA: TGTGCCAGCAGACTAGCGGGAGGATACGAGCAGTACTTC
J: TRBJ2-2; D: NA; size: NA; V: TRBV7-2; CDR3: CASSFWLAGTGELFF; DNA: TGTGCCAGCAGCTTCTGGCTAGCTGGGACCGGGGAGCTGTTTTTT
J: TRBJ2-5; D: TRBD1; size: NA; V: TRBV19; CDR3: CASSIQGQVQETQYF; DNA: TGTGCCAGTAGTATTCAGGGACAGGTCCAAGAGACCCAGTACTTC
J: TRBJ2-3; D: TRBD1; size: NA; V: TRBV24-1; CDR3: CATSDFTGGKGDTQYF; DNA: TGTGCCACCAGTGATTTCACAGGGGGGAAAGGAGATACGCAGTATTTT
J: TRBJ1-2; D: NA; size: NA; V: TRBV28; CDR3: CASSSTVGYTF; DNA: TGTGCCAGCAGTTCGACAGTCGGCTACACCTTC
J: TRBJ1-1; D: NA; size: NA; V: TRBV7-2; CDR3: CASSSSWEEEAFF; DNA: TGTGCCAGCAGCTCCTCGTGGGAGGAAGAAGCTTTCTTT
J: TRBJ1-4; D: NA; size: NA; V: TRBV19; CDR3: CASSPFGGNEKLFF; DNA: TGTGCCAGTAGTCCATTCGGGGGGAATGAAAAACTGTTTTTT
J: TRBJ2-1; D: TRBD1; size: NA; V: TRBV19; CDR3: CASSMGTGGVNEQFF; DNA: TGTGCCAGTAGTATGGGGACAGGTGGTGTCAATGAGCAGTTCTTC
J: TRBJ2-7; D: NA; size: NA; V: TRBV3-1/TRBV3-2; CDR3: CASSHYSDYPYEQYF; DNA: TGTGCCAGCAGCCACTACTCGGACTACCCCTACGAGCAGTACTTC
J: TRBJ1-1; D: NA; size: NA; V: TRBV2; CDR3: CASRESTISEAFF; DNA: TGTGCCAGCAGGGAATCGACTATCAGTGAAGCTTTCTTT
J: TRBJ1-1; D: NA; size: NA; V: TRBV7-2; CDR3: CASSLGVGLMNTEAFF; DNA: TGTGCCAGCAGCTTAGGGGTAGGACTCATGAACACTGAAGCTTTCTTT
J: TRBJ2-7; D: TRBD2; size: NA; V: TRBV18; CDR3: CASSPPGLAGDEQYF; DNA: TGTGCCAGCTCACCCCCGGGACTAGCGGGAGACGAGCAGTACTTC
J: TRBJ2-7; D: NA; size: NA; V: TRBV28; CDR3: CASSLSGHPYEQYF; DNA: TGTGCCAGCAGTTTAAGCGGGCACCCCTACGAGCAGTACTTC
J: TRBJ2-5; D: TRBD1; size: NA; V: TRBV9; CDR3: CASSAQGLGETQYF; DNA: TGTGCCAGCAGCGCACAGGGGTTGGGAGAGACCCAGTACTTC
J: TRBJ1-5; D: NA; size: once; V: TRBV7-2; CDR3: CASSLAAVNQPQHF; DNA: TGTGCCAGCAGCTTAGCGGCAGTTAATCAGCCCCAGCATTTT
J: TRBJ2-3; D: NA; size: NA; V: TRBV6-2/TRBV6-3; CDR3: CASSYPVASTDTQYF; DNA: TGTGCCAGCAGTTACCCCGTGGCTAGCACAGATACGCAGTATTTT
J: TRBJ2-5; D: NA; size: NA; V: TRBV7-3; CDR3: CASSLTPEGQETQYF; DNA: TGTGCCAGCAGCTTAACCCCTGAGGGTCAAGAGACCCAGTACTTC
J: TRBJ2-7; D: NA; size: once; V: TRBV28; CDR3: CASSSAYEQYF; DNA: TGTGCCAGCAGCTCCGCCTACGAGCAGTACTTC
J: TRBJ2-5; D: TRBD2; size: NA; V: TRBV3-1/TRBV3-2; CDR3: CASSQGRGGIQETQYF; DNA: TGTGCCAGCAGCCAAGGGCGGGGGGGGATCCAAGAGACCCAGTACTTC
J: TRBJ2-1; D: TRBD2; size: NA; V: TRBV23-1; CDR3: CASSYRVFLFPGLAGREQFF; DNA: TGCGCCAGCAGCTACCGAGTCTTCCTATTTCCCGGGCTAGCGGGTCGTGAGCAGTTCTTC
J: TRBJ1-2; D: TRBD1; size: NA; V: TRBV7-2; CDR3: CASSLETGTGGGYTF; DNA: TGTGCCAGCAGCTTAGAGACCGGGACAGGGGGTGGCTACACCTTC
J: TRBJ2-1; D: TRBD2; size: NA; V: TRBV4-3; CDR3: CASSQDGRESYNEQFF; DNA: TGCGCCAGCAGCCAAGACGGGCGGGAGTCCTACAATGAGCAGTTCTTC
J: TRBJ2-7; D: TRBD1; size: NA; V: TRBV7-8; CDR3: CASSTDRIDEQYF; DNA: TGTGCCAGCAGCACGGACAGGATCGACGAGCAGTACTTC
J: TRBJ2-1; D: TRBD2; size: once; V: TRBV18; CDR3: CASSPKTSGKNEQFF; DNA: TGTGCCAGCTCACCAAAGACTAGCGGCAAGAATGAGCAGTTCTTC